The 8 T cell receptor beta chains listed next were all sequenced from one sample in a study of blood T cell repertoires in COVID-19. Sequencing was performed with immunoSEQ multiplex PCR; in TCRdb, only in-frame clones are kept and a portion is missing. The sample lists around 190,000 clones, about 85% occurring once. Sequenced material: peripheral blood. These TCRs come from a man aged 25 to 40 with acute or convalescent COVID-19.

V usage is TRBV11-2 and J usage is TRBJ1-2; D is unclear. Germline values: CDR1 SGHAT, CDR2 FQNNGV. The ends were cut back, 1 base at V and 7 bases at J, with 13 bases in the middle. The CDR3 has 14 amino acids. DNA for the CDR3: TGTGCCAGCAGCTTAGGTTTTGGGAGAGGTGGCTACACCTTC. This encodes CASSLGFGRGGYTF.

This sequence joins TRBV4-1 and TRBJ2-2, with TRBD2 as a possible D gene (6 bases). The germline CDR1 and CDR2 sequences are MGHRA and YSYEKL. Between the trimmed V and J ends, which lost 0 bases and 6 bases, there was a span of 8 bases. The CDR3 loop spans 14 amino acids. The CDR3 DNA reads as TGCGCCAGCAGCCAAGAGGGGGGATCCGGGGAGCTGTTTTTT. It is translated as CASSQEGGSGELFF.

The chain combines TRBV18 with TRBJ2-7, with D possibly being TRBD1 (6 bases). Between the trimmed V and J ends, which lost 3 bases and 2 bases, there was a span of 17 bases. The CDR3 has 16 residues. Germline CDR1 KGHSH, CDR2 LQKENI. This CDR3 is CASSPRIGTRAYEQYF. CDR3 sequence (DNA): TGTGCCAGCTCACCCCGGATAGGGACAAGGGCCTACGAGCAGTACTTC.

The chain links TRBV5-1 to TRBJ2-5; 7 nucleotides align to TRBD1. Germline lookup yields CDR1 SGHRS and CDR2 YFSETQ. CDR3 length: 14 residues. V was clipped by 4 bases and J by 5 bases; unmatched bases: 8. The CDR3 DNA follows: TGCGCCAGCAGCCTAGACAGGGTCGGGGAGACCCAGTACTTC. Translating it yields CASSLDRVGETQYF.

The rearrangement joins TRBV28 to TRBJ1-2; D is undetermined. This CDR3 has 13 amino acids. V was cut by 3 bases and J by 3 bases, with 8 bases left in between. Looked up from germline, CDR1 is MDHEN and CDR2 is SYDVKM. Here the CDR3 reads CASSFFSDYGYTF. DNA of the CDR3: TGTGCCAGCAGTTTTTTCAGTGACTATGGCTACACCTTC.

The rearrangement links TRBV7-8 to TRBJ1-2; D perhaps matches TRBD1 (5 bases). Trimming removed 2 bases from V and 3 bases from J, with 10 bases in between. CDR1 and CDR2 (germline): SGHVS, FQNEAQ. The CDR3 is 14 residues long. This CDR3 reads CASSLQGLDYGYTF. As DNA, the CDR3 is TGTGCCAGCAGCTTACAGGGATTGGACTATGGCTACACCTTC.

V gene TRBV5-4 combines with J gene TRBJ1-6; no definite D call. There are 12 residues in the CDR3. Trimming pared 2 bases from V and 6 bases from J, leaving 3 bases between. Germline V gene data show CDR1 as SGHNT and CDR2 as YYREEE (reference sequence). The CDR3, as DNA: TGTGCCAGCAGCTTCGTTAATTCACCCCTCCACTTT. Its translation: CASSFVNSPLHF.

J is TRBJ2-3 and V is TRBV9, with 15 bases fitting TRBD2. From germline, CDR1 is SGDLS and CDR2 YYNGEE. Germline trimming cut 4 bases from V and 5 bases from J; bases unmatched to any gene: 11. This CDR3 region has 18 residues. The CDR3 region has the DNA TGTGCCAGCAGCCAAGGACTAGCGGGGGGGCCGAGGGAAGATACGCAGTATTTT. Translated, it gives CASSQGLAGGPREDTQYF.